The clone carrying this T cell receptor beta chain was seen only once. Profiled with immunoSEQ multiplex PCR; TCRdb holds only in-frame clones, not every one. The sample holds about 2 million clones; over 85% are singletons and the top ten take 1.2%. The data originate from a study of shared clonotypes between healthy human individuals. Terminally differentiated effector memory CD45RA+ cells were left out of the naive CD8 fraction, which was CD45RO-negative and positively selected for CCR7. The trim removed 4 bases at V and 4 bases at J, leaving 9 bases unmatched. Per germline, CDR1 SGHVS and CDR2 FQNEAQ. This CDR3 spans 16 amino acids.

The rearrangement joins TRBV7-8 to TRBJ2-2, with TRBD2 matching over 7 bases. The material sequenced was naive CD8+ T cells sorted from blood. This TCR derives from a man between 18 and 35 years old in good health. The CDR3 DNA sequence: TGTGCCAGCAGCTGGGGATGGGGAGGGGTCACCGGGGAGCTGTTTTTT. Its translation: CASSWGWGGVTGELFF.